These T cell receptor beta chains were read from a single sample in a study of blood T cell repertoires in COVID-19. Measured with immunoSEQ multiplex PCR; TCRdb has only the in-frame clones, and not every one. The repertoire holds fewer than 180,000 clones, with 80% to 90% as singletons. Sequenced sample: peripheral blood. All receptors come from a man between 65 and 79 years old with acute or convalescent COVID-19. CDR3s leave out the opening cysteine and the closing phenylalanine or tryptophan. The order of the fields is V gene, CDR3 protein.

v_call: TRBV25-1; cdr3_aa: ASSDVYFYEQY
v_call: TRBV20-1; cdr3_aa: SAYNEKLF
v_call: TRBV29-1; cdr3_aa: SVRQGNSNQPQH
v_call: TRBV7-9; cdr3_aa: ASSLGLQGYEQY
v_call: TRBV3-1/TRBV3-2; cdr3_aa: ASSRKISALATGDTQY
v_call: TRBV27; cdr3_aa: ASRPTQGTGGGYFYEQY
v_call: TRBV13; cdr3_aa: ASSLNRGNWPTEAF
v_call: TRBV28; cdr3_aa: ASNPGGRLSYEQY
v_call: TRBV5-4; cdr3_aa: ASSLAGLEFNEQF
v_call: TRBV25-1; cdr3_aa: ASSAVVGGTGELF
v_call: TRBV7-7; cdr3_aa: ASSPNPNPTDTQY
v_call: TRBV5-4; cdr3_aa: ASRPLGEPQETQY
v_call: TRBV7-8; cdr3_aa: ASRKQGIAYEQY
v_call: TRBV12-2; cdr3_aa: ASRLERRASSYNEQF
v_call: TRBV15; cdr3_aa: ATSSGGSSSGELF
v_call: TRBV19; cdr3_aa: ASSSQEGLYGYT
v_call: TRBV3-1/TRBV3-2; cdr3_aa: ASSQEFATPDTQY
v_call: TRBV6-5; cdr3_aa: ASSLRDSPTDTQY
v_call: TRBV27; cdr3_aa: ASSTVDRGNEQF
v_call: TRBV11-2; cdr3_aa: ASSSPGTGIGYEQY
v_call: TRBV7-3; cdr3_aa: ASSLGTFYNEQF
v_call: TRBV6-5; cdr3_aa: ASSYRTSGIGEQY
v_call: TRBV30; cdr3_aa: AWSIRDRGLYEQY
v_call: TRBV19; cdr3_aa: ASSMGTGASQPQH
v_call: TRBV5-1; cdr3_aa: ASSLSFQGQTEAF
v_call: TRBV28; cdr3_aa: ASSRLDSYYGYT
v_call: TRBV5-1; cdr3_aa: ASSLDRVTETQY
v_call: TRBV29-1; cdr3_aa: STTGAGITEAF
v_call: TRBV19; cdr3_aa: ASNPSGRLGNEQF
v_call: TRBV29-1; cdr3_aa: SVVLSVGLAGSYNEQF
v_call: TRBV24-1; cdr3_aa: ATSDPGGHRPQY
v_call: TRBV28; cdr3_aa: ASSASGQANTGELF
v_call: TRBV2; cdr3_aa: ASSVGSGRANGELF
v_call: TRBV28; cdr3_aa: ASSLPGQGFYGYT
v_call: TRBV30; cdr3_aa: AWNLLRGGGELF
v_call: TRBV7-3; cdr3_aa: ASSSLGQGTEAF
v_call: TRBV6-6; cdr3_aa: ASSYLGGSLQETQY
v_call: TRBV10-3; cdr3_aa: AILGGLGNYGYT
v_call: TRBV30; cdr3_aa: AWRDSGNEQF
v_call: TRBV28; cdr3_aa: ASSSTGTYEQY
v_call: TRBV18; cdr3_aa: ASSPTAGTLVPDTQY
v_call: TRBV7-8; cdr3_aa: ASSLAGTPNTEAF
v_call: TRBV7-9; cdr3_aa: ASSPGWASYNEQF
v_call: TRBV6-2/TRBV6-3; cdr3_aa: ASSYHTRSGNTIY
v_call: TRBV24-1; cdr3_aa: ATSDVPGRELDTQY
v_call: TRBV25-1; cdr3_aa: ASSDRQLAGPYNEQF
v_call: TRBV9; cdr3_aa: ASSVDGSGPNNEQF
v_call: TRBV12-3/TRBV12-4; cdr3_aa: ASSPPGTGELF
v_call: TRBV5-4; cdr3_aa: ASSLRQGWGETQY
v_call: TRBV29-1; cdr3_aa: SVTTGAGYGYT
v_call: TRBV5-1; cdr3_aa: ASSPHRREDYEQY
v_call: TRBV7-9; cdr3_aa: ASSWGGQGSTEAF
v_call: TRBV10-3; cdr3_aa: AISGTGNQPQH
v_call: TRBV29-1; cdr3_aa: STQQANTGELF
v_call: TRBV9; cdr3_aa: ASSAGTSGRVSGEQF
v_call: TRBV5-4; cdr3_aa: ASSLQGVGTGELF